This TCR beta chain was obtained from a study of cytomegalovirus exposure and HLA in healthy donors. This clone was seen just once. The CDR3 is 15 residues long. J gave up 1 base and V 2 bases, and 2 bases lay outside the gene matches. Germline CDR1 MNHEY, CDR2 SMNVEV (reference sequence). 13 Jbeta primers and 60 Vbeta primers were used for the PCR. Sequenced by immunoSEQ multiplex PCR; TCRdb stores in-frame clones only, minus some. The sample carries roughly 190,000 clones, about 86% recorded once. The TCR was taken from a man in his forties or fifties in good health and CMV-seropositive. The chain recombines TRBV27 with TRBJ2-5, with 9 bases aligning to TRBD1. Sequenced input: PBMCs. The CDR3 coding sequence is TGTGCCAGCAGTTTAGGGGGACAGGGCCAAGAGACCCAGTACTTC. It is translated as CASSLGGQGQETQYF.